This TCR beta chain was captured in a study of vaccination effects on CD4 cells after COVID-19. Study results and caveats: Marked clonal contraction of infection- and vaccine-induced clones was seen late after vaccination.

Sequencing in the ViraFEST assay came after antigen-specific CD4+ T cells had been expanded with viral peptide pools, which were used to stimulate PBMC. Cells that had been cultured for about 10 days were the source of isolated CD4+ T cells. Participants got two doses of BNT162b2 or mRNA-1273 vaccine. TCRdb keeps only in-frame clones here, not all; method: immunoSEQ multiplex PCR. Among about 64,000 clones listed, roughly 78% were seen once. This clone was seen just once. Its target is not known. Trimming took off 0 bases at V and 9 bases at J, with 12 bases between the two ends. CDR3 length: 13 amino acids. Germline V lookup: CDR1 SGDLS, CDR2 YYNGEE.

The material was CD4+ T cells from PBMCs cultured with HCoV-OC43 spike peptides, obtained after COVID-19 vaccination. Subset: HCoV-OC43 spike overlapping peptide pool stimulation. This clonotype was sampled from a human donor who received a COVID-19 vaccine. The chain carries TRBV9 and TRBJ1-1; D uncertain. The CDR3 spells CASSVGGYEKAFF. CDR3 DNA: TGTGCCAGCAGCGTAGGAGGGTATGAGAAAGCTTTCTTT.